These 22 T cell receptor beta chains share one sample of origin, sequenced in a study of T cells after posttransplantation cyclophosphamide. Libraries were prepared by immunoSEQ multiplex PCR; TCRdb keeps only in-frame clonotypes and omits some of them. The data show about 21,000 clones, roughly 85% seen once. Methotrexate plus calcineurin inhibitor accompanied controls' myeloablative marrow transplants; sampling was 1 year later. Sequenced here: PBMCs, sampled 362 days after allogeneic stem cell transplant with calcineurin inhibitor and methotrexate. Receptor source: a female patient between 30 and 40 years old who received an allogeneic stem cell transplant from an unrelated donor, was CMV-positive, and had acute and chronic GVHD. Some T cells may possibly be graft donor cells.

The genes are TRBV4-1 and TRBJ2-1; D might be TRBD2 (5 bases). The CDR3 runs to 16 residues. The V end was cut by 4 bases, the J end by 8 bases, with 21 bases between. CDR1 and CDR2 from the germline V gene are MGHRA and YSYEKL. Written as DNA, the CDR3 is TGCGCCAGCAGCCGAAGCTCCGCCTTGTTGCGGGATGAGCAGTTCTTC. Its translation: CASSRSSALLRDEQFF.

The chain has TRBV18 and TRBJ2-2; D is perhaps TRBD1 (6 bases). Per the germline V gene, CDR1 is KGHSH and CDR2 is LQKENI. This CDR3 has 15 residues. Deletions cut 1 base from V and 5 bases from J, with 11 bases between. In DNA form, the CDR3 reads TGTGCCAGCTCACCACAGTCAGGGGATACCGGGGAGCTGTTTTTT. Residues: CASSPQSGDTGELFF.

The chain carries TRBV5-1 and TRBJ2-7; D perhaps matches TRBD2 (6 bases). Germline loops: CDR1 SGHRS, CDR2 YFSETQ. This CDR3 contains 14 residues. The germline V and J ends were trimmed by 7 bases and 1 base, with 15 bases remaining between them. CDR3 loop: CASRSLAQSYEQYF. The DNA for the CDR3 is TGCGCCAGCCGGTCTCTAGCGCAGTCCTACGAGCAGTACTTC.

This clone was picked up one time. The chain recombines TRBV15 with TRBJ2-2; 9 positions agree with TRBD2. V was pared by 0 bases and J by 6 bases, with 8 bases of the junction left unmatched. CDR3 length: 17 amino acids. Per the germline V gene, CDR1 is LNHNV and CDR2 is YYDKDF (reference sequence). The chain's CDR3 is CATSREGGLASAGELFF. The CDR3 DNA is TGTGCCACCAGCAGAGAAGGGGGACTAGCTTCGGCCGGGGAGCTGTTTTTT.

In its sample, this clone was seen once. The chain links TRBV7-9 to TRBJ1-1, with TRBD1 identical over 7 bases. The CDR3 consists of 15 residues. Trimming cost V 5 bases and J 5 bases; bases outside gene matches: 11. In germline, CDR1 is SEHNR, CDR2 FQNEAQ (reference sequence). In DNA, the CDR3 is TGTGCCAGCAGCCCCTCACAGGGGATGGGGACTGAAGCTTTCTTT. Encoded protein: CASSPSQGMGTEAFF.

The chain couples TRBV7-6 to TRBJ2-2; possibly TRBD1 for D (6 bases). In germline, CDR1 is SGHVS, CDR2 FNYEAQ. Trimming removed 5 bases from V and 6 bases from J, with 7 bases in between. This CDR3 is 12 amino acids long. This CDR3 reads CASSRGSGELFF. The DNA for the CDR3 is TGTGCCAGCAGCAGGGGGTCCGGGGAGCTGTTTTTT.

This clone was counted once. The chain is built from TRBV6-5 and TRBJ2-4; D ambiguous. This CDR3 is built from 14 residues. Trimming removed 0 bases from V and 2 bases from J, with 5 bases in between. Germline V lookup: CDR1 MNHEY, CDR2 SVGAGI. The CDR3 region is CASSYSRTKNIQYF. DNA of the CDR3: TGTGCCAGCAGTTACTCCAGAACCAAAAACATTCAGTACTTC.

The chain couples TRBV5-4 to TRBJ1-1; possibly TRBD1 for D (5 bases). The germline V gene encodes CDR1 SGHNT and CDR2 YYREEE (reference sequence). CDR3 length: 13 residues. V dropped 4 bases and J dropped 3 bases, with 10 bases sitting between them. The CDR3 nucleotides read TGTGCCAGCAGCGGGACTTTATACACTGAAGCTTTCTTT. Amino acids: CASSGTLYTEAFF.

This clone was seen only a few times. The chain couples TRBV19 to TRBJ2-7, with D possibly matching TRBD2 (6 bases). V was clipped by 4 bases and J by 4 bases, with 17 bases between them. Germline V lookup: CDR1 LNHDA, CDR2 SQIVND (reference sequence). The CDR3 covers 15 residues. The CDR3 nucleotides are TGTGCCAGTAGTAGAGGATCGGGAGTCTGGTACGAGCAGTACTTC. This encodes CASSRGSGVWYEQYF.

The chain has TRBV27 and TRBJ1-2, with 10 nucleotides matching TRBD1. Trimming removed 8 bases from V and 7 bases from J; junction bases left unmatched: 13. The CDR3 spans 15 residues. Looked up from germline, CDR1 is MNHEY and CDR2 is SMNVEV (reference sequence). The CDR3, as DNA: TGTGCCAGCTGCGGATCCGGGACAGGGGTGGCTGGCTACACCTTC. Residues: CASCGSGTGVAGYTF.

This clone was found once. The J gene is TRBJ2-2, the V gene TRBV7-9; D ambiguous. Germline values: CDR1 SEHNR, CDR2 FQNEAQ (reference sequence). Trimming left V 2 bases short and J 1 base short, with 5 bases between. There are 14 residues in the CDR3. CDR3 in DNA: TGTGCCAGCAGCTTACAGGTGAACACCGGGGAGCTGTTTTTT. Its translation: CASSLQVNTGELFF.

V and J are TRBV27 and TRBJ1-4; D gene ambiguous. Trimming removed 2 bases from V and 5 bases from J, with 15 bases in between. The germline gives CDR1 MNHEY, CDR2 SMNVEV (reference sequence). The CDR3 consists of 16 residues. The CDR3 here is CASSLLYGEANEKLFF. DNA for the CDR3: TGTGCCAGCAGTTTACTTTACGGGGAGGCGAATGAAAAACTGTTTTTT.

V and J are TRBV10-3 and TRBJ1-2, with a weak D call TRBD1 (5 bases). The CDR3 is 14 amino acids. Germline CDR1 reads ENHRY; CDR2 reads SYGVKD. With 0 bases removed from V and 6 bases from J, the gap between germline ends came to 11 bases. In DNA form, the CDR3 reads TGTGCCATCAGTGAGTCGAATGCAGGGAATGGCTACACCTTC. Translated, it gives CAISESNAGNGYTF.

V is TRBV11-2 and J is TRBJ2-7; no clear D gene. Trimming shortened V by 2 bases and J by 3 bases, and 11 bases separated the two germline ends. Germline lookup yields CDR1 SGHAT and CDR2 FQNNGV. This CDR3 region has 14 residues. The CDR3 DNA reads TGTGCCAGCAGCTTAATTTATAGGAGCTACGAGCAGTACTTC. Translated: CASSLIYRSYEQYF.

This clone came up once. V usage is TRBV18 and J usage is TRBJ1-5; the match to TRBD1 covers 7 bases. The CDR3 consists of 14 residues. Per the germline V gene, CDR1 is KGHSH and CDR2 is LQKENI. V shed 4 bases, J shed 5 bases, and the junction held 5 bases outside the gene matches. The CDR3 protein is CASSRQGLDQPQHF. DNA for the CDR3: TGTGCCAGCTCACGACAGGGATTAGATCAGCCCCAGCATTTT.

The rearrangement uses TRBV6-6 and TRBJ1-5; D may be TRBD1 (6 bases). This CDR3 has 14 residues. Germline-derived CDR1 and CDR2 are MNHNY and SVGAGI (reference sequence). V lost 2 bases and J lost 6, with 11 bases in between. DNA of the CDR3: TGTGCCAGCAGTTACGGGGGGGCTAGTCAGCCCCAGCATTTT. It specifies CASSYGGASQPQHF.

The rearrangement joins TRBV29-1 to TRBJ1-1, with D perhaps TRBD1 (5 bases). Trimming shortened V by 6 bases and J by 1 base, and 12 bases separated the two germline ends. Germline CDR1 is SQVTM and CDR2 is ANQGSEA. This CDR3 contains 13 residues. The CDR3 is CSVTRETNTEAFF. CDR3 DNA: TGCAGCGTAACCAGGGAAACGAACACTGAAGCTTTCTTT.

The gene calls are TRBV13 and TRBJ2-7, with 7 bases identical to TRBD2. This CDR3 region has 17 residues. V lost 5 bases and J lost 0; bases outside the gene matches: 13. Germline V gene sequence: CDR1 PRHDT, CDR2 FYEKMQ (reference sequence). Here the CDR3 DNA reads TGTGCCAGCAGCCCATCGGGACTACTCTTTAGCTCCTACGAGCAGTACTTC. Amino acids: CASSPSGLLFSSYEQYF.

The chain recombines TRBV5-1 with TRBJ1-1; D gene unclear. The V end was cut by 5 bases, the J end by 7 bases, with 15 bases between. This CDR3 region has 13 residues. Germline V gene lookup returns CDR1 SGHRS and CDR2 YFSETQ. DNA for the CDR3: TGCGCCAGCAGGGCCGATGAGGGTGGTGAAGCTTTCTTT. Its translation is CASRADEGGEAFF.

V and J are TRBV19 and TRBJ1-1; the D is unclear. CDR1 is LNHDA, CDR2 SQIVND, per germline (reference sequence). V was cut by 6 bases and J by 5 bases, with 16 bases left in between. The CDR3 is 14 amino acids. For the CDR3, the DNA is TGTGCCAGTAGCGGCCGTTACGGAGATACTGAAGCTTTCTTT. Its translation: CASSGRYGDTEAFF.

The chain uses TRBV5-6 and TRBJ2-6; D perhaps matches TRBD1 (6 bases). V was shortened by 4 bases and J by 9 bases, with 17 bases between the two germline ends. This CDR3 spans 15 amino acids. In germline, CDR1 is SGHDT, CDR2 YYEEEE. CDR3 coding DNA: TGTGCCAGCAGCCCTGACAGGTTGTTGGACAACGTCCTGACTTTC. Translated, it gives CASSPDRLLDNVLTF.

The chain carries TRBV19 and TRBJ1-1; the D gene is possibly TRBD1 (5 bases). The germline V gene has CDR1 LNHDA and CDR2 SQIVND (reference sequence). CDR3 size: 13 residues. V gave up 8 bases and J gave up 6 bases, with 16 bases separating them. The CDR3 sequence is CASLGAQGPEAFF. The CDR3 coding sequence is TGTGCCAGTCTAGGGGCGCAGGGCCCTGAAGCTTTCTTT. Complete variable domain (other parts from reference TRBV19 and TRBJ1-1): DGGITQSPKYLFRKEGQNVTLSCEQNLNHDAMYWYRQDPGQGLRLIYYSQIVNDFQKGDIAEGYSVSREKKESFPLTVTSAQKNPTAFYLCASLGAQGPEAFFGQGTRLTVV.